This TCR beta chain was retrieved from a study of spatial heterogeneity in lung cancer. On the study more broadly: TCR and UMI combinations that were unique each appeared, on average, more than ten times in raw reads. General study points: Coverage estimated for tumor T cells reached around 7% for alpha chains and under 15% for beta chains. Tumors with more nonsynonymous mutations had more expanded intratumoral alpha and beta TCRs.

Stated time point: sample taken at primary tumor resection. Unsorted whole RNA samples from tumor, nontumor lung or frozen PBMC were sequenced. This clonotype was seen ten or more times. Its antigen is not identified. This CDR3 has 15 residues. Trimming at V came to 6 bases and at J to 4 bases, leaving 5 bases not matched to a gene. Germline CDR1 is MNHEY and CDR2 is SVGAGI. TCRdb re-called the 5' RACE reads with MiXCR, one entry per CDR3 protein. The table includes 7,000 to 8,500 distinct CDR3 sequences, 5% to 6% detected once. The sequence was collected from a male donor with early-stage non-small cell lung cancer. This sample comprised lung tumor tissue, obtained at surgery. J is TRBJ1-3 and V is TRBV6-5; 11 bases map to TRBD1. CDR3 loop: CASRQRDRGGNTIYF. The CDR3 nucleotides read TGTGCCAGCAGACAACGGGACAGGGGGGGAAACACCATATATTTT.